The entry that follows covers one TCR beta chain sequence. Its target is unknown. The record originates from a study of cytomegalovirus exposure and HLA in healthy donors. The CDR3 has 16 residues. The germline V and J ends were trimmed by 5 bases and 0 bases, with 11 bases remaining between them. CDR1 and CDR2 from the germline V gene are SGHTA and FQGNSA. Findings and caveats of the study: In the 95 to 150 validation repertoires, 85% to 95% of cluster scores exceeded 0, per a later analysis. In vitro testing confirmed a few CMV-associated chains as specific for CMV antigens.

Profiling relied on immunoSEQ multiplex PCR, and the TCRdb table lists in-frame clones only, not all of them. The sample carries roughly 150,000 clones, less than 90% recorded once. The sequence was collected from a woman aged 25 to 39 in good health and CMV-seronegative. The source material was PBMCs. The chain joins TRBV7-2 to TRBJ1-6, with D uncertain. CDR3 protein: CASSLRTGSYNSPLHF. CDR3 sequence (DNA): TGTGCCAGCAGCCTGAGGACCGGCTCCTATAATTCACCCCTCCACTTT.